The T cell receptor (beta chain) under discussion was sequenced for a study of blood T cell repertoires in COVID-19. The data were produced by immunoSEQ multiplex PCR, yet TCRdb's version contains in-frame clones alone and is incomplete. Here the sample spans around 40,000 clones, roughly 89% being singletons. After removal of 4 bases from V and 2 bases from J, the junction contained 7 bases not matched to a gene. The germline V gene encodes CDR1 SGHRS and CDR2 YFSETQ. The CDR3 has 15 amino acids. The V gene is TRBV5-1, the J gene TRBJ2-3; TRBD1 aligns across 7 bases. The receptor was isolated from a man aged 35 to 55 with COVID-19, enrolled during active disease. The sequenced material came from peripheral blood. The CDR3 protein is CASSPWTGDTDTQYF. CDR3 coding DNA: TGCGCCAGCAGCCCTTGGACAGGAGACACAGATACGCAGTATTTT.